Each of the 2 T cell receptor beta chains below was sequenced from the same sample in a study of spatial heterogeneity in lung cancer. Stated time point: sample taken at primary tumor resection. No cell sorting; template was whole RNA from tumor, lung tissue or PBMC. TCRdb reprocessed the 5' RACE reads via MiXCR and lists one record per CDR3 protein. The table lists 6,000 to 9,000 distinct CDR3 sequences, approximately 5.4% of them singletons. The sequences come from PBMCs, collected at surgery. These receptors were collected from a male donor with early-stage non-small cell lung cancer.

The chain employs TRBV3-1 and TRBJ1-2, with TRBD1 as a possible D gene (5 bases). V dropped 2 bases and J dropped 5 bases, with 15 bases sitting between them. The CDR3 totals 15 residues. Germline loops: CDR1 LGHDT, CDR2 YNNKEL (reference sequence). The CDR3 protein is CASSQSMTGPYGYTF. CDR3 coding DNA: TGTGCCAGCAGCCAATCTATGACGGGACCTTATGGCTACACCTTC.

This clonotype was detected ten times or more. V gene TRBV20-1 combines with J gene TRBJ1-1, with a weak D call TRBD1 (6 bases). Deletions cut 5 bases from V and 5 bases from J, with 12 bases between. This CDR3 contains 12 residues. In germline, CDR1 is DFQATT, CDR2 SNEGSKA (reference sequence). The CDR3 DNA sequence: TGCAGTGCTGAGGGGGTGGGGACTGAAGCTTTCTTT. Translated, it gives CSAEGVGTEAFF.